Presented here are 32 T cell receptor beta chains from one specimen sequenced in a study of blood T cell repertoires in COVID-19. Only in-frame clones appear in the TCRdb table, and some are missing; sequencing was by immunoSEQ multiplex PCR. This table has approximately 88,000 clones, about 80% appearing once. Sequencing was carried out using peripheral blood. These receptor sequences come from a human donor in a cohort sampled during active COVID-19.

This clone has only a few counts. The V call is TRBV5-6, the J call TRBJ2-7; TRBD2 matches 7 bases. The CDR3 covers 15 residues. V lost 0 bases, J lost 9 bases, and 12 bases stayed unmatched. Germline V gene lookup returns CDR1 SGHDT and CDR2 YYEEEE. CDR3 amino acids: CASSLAAGLLIGQYF. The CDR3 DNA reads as TGTGCCAGCAGCTTGGCAGCGGGACTCCTCATCGGGCAGTACTTC.

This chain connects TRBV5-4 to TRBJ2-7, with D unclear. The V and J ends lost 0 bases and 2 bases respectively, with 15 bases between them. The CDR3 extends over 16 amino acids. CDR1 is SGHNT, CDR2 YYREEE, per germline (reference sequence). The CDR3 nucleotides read TGTGCCAGCAGCTTGGAAACTACGCTCCCTACCTACGAGCAGTACTTC. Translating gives CASSLETTLPTYEQYF.

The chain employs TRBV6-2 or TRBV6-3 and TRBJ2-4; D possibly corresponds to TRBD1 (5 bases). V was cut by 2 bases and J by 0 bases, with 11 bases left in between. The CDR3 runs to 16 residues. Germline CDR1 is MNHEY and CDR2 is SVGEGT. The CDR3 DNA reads TGTGCCAGCAGTTACAACAGGTTACTAGCCAAAAACATTCAGTACTTC. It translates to CASSYNRLLAKNIQYF.

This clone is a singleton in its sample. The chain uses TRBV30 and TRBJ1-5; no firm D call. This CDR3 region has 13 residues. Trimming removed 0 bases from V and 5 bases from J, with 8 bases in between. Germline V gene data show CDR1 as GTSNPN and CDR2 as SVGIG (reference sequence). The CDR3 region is CAWSVAGYQPQHF. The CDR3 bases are TGTGCCTGGAGTGTAGCGGGGTATCAGCCCCAGCATTTT.

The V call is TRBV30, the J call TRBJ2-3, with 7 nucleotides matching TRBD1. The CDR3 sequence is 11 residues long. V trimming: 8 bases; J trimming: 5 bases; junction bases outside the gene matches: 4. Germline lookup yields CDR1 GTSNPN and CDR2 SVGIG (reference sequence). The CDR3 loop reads CAGTVLDTQYF. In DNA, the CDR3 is TGTGCCGGGACAGTTTTAGATACGCAGTATTTT.

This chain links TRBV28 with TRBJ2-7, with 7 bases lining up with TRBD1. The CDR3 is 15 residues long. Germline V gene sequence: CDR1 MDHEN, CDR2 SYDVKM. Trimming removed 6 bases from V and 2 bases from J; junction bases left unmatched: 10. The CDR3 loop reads CASRYRDSQPYEQYF. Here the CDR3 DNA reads TGTGCCAGCAGATACCGGGACAGTCAACCCTACGAGCAGTACTTC. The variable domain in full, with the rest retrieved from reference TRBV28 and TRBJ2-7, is DVKVTQSSRYLVKRTGEKVFLECVQDMDHENMFWYRQDPGLGLRLIYFSYDVKMKEKGDIPEGYSVSREKKERFSLILESASTNQTSMYLCASRYRDSQPYEQYFGPGTRLTVT.

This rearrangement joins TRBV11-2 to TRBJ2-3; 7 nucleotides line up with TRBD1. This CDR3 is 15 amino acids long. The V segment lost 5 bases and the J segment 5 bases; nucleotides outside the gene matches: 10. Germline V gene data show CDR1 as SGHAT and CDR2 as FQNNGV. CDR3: CASSRRSGGVDTQYF. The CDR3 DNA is TGTGCCAGCAGCCGTCGGTCAGGGGGAGTAGATACGCAGTATTTT.

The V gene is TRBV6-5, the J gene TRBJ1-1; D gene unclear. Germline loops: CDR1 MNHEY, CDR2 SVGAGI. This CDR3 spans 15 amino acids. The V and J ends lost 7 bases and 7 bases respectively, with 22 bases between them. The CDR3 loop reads CASTSLAGATGEAFF. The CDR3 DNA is TGTGCCAGCACCTCCCTCGCCGGCGCAACGGGTGAAGCTTTCTTT.

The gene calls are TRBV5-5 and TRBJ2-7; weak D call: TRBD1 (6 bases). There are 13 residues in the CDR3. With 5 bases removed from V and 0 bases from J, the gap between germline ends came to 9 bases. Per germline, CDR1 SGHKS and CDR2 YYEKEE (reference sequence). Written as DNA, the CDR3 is TGTGCCAGCAGACAACAGGGCTCCTACGAGCAGTACTTC. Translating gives CASRQQGSYEQYF.

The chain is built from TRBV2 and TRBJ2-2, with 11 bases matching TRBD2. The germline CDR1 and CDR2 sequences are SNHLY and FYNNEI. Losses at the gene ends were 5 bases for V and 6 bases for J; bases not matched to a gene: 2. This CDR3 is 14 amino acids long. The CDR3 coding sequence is TGTGCCAGCAGTCTACTAGCGGGAGCCGGGGAGCTGTTTTTT. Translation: CASSLLAGAGELFF. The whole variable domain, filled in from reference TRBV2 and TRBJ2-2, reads EPEVTQTPSHQVTQMGQEVILRCVPISNHLYFYWYRQILGQKVEFLVSFYNNEISEKSEIFDDQFSVERPDGSNFTLKIRSTKLEDSAMYFCASSLLAGAGELFFGEGSRLTVL.

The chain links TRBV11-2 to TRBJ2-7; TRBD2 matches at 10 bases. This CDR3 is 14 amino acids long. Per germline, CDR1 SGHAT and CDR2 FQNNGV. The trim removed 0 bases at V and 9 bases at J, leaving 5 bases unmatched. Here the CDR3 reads CASSLDGTSARQYF. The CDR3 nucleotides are TGTGCCAGCAGCTTAGATGGGACTAGCGCCAGGCAGTACTTC. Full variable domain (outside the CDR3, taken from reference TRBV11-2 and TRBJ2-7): EAGVAQSPRYKIIEKRQSVAFWCNPISGHATLYWYQQILGQGPKLLIQFQNNGVVDDSQLPKDRFSAERLKGVDSTLKIQPAKLEDSAVYLCASSLDGTSARQYFGPGTRLTVT.

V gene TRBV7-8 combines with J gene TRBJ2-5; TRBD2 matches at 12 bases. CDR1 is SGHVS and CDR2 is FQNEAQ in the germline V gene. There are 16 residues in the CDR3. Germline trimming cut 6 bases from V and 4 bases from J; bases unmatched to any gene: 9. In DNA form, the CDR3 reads TGTGCCAGCAGTATAAGGGCTAGCGGGAGGGGAGAGACCCAGTACTTC. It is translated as CASSIRASGRGETQYF.

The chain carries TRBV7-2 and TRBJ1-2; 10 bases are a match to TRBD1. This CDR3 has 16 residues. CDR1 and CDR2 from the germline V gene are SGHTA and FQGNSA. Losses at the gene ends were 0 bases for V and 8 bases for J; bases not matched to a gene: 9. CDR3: CASSLAGGTGVGGYTF. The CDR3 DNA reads TGTGCCAGCAGCTTAGCGGGGGGGACAGGGGTGGGCGGCTACACCTTC.

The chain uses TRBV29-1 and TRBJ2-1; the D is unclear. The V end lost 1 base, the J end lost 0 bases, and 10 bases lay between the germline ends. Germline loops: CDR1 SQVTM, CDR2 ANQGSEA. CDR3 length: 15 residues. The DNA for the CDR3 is TGCAGCGTTGAAGGGTTAGCCCTCTCCTACAATGAGCAGTTCTTC. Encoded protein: CSVEGLALSYNEQFF.

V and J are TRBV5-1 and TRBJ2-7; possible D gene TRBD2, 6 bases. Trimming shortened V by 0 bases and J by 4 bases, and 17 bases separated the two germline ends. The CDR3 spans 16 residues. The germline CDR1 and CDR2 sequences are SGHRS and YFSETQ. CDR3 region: CASSLGLGGIGYEQYF. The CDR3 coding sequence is TGCGCCAGCAGCTTGGGGCTCGGCGGGATTGGTTACGAGCAGTACTTC.

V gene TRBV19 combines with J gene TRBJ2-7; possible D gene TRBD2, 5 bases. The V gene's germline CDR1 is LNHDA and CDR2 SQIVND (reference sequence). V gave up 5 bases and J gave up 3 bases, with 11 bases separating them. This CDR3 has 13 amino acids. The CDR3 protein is CASSQVSGYEQYF. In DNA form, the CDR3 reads TGTGCCAGTAGTCAAGTAAGCGGCTACGAGCAGTACTTC.

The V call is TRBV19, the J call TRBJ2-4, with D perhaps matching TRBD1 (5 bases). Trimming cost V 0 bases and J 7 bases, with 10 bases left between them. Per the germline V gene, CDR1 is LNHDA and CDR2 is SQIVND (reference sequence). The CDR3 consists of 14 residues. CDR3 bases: TGTGCCAGTAGTATAGAGCAGGGTGGCAACATTCAGTACTTC. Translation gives CASSIEQGGNIQYF.

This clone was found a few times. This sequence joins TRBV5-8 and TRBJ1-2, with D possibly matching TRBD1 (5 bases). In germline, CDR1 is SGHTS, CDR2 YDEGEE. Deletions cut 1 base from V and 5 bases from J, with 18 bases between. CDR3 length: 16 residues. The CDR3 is CASSLYADAGRYGYTF. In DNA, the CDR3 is TGTGCCAGCAGCTTGTATGCGGATGCAGGGAGGTATGGCTACACCTTC.

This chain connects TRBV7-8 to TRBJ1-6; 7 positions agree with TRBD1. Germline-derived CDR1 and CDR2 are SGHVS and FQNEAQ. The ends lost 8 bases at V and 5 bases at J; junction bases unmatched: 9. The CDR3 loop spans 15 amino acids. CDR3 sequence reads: CASHGTAGNNSPLHF. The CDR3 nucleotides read TGTGCCAGCCACGGGACAGCCGGAAATAATTCACCCCTCCACTTT.

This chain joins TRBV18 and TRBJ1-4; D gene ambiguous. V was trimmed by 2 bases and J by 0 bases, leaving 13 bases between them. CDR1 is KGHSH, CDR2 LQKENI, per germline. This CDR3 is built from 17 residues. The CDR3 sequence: CASSPSLGSSTNEKLFF. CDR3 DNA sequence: TGTGCCAGCTCACCATCACTGGGCAGTTCAACTAATGAAAAACTGTTTTTT.

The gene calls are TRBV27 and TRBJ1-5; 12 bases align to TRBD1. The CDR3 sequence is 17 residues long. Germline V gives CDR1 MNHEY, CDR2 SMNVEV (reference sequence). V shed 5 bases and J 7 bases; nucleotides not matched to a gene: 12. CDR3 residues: CASSPGQGARIRQPQHF. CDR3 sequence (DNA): TGTGCCAGCAGTCCGGGACAGGGGGCCCGGATAAGGCAGCCCCAGCATTTT.

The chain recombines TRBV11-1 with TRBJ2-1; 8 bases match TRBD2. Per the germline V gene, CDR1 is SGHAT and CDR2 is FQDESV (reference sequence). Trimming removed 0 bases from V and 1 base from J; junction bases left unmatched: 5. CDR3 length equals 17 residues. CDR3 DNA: TGTGCCAGCAGCTTAGCTGCGGGAGGCAAGTCCTACAATGAGCAGTTCTTC. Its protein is CASSLAAGGKSYNEQFF.

Written as DNA, the CDR3 is TGCAGCGTCACCACACTAGCGGGAGCCTACGAGCAGTACTTC. It is translated as CSVTTLAGAYEQYF. V and J are TRBV29-1 and TRBJ2-7; 11 bases line up with TRBD2. Germline trimming cut 6 bases from V and 2 bases from J; bases unmatched to any gene: 6. This CDR3 is 14 amino acids long. Germline lookup yields CDR1 SQVTM and CDR2 ANQGSEA.

The CDR3 loop reads CASRRDRAPSYEQYF. The CDR3 DNA sequence: TGTGCCAGCAGGCGGGACAGAGCCCCCTCCTACGAGCAGTACTTC. The chain couples TRBV5-5 to TRBJ2-7; possibly TRBD1 for D (7 bases). The V end was cut by 5 bases, the J end by 0 bases, with 15 bases between. The CDR3 extends over 15 amino acids. Germline CDR1 and CDR2: SGHKS and YYEKEE (reference sequence).

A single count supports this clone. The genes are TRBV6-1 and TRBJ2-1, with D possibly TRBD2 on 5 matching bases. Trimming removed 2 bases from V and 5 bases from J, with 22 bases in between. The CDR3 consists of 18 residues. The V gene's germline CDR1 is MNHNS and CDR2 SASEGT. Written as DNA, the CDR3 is TGTGCCAGCAGTGAATTAGCCCTGGGAGACGTCGGGAACAATGAGCAGTTCTTC. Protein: CASSELALGDVGNNEQFF.

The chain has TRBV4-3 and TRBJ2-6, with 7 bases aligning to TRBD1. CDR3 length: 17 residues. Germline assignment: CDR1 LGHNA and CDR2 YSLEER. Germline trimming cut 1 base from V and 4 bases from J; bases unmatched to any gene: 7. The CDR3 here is CASSQAPTGFGANVLTF. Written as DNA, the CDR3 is TGCGCCAGCAGCCAAGCCCCGACAGGGTTCGGGGCCAACGTCCTGACTTTC.

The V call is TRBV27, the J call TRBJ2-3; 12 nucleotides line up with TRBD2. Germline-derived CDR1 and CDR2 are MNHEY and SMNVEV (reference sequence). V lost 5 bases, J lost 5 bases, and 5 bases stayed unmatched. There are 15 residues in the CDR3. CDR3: CASSRILAGGDTQYF. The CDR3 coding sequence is TGTGCCAGCAGTCGCATACTAGCGGGAGGAGATACGCAGTATTTT.

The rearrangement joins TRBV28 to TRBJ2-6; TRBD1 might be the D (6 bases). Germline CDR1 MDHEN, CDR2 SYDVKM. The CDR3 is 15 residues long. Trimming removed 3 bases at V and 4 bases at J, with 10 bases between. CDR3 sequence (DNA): TGTGCCAGCAGTTTGGCTACAGGGGGGGCCAACGTCCTGACTTTC. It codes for CASSLATGGANVLTF.

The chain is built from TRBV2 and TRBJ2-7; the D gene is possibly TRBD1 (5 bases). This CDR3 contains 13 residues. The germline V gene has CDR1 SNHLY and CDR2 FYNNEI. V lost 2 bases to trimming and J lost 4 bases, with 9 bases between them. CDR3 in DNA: TGTGCCAGCAGTGAAACAGGTTTTTACGAGCAGTACTTC. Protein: CASSETGFYEQYF.

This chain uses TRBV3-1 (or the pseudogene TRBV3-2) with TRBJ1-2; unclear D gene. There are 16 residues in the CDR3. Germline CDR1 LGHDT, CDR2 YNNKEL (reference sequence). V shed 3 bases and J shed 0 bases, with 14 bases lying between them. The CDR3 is CASSQPPCLANYGYTF. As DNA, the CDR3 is TGTGCCAGCAGCCAGCCGCCGTGCTTAGCTAACTATGGCTACACCTTC.

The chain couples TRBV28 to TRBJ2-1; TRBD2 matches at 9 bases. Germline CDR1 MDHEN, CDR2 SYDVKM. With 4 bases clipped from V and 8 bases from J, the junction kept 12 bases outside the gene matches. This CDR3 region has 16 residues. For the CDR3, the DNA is TGTGCCAGCAGTTCACGAGCGGGAGGCAGTATCCATGAGCAGTTCTTC. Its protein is CASSSRAGGSIHEQFF.

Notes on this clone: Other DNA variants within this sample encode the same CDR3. The CDR3 region has the DNA TGTGCCAGCAGTCTCAGTACTGAAGCTTTCTTT. This gives the protein CASSLSTEAFF. The J gene is TRBJ1-1, the V gene TRBV2, with D uncertain. This CDR3 spans 11 amino acids. The V end was cut by 5 bases, the J end by 5 bases, with 6 bases between. Germline V CDR1 and CDR2: SNHLY, FYNNEI.